Listed here are 23 T cell receptor beta chains from one sample, sequenced in a study of shared clonotypes between healthy human individuals. Sequenced by immunoSEQ multiplex PCR; TCRdb stores in-frame clones only, minus some. The repertoire has over a million clones, roughly 95% of them found once; the top ten carry roughly 1.2%. The sample taken for sequencing was naive CD4+ T cells sorted from blood. Subset: CD45RA+ positively selected. Receptors were obtained from a man aged 30-40 years in good health.

The gene calls are TRBV11-2 and TRBJ2-7; perhaps TRBD1 as D (6 bases). Trimming removed 4 bases at V and 6 bases at J, with 13 bases between. From germline, CDR1 is SGHAT and CDR2 FQNNGV. The CDR3 covers 13 residues. The CDR3 DNA follows: TGTGCCAGCAGCTATCGGACAGTCCTCGAGCAGTACTTC. This translates into CASSYRTVLEQYF. Filled out from reference TRBV11-2 and TRBJ2-7, the complete variable domain reads EAGVAQSPRYKIIEKRQSVAFWCNPISGHATLYWYQQILGQGPKLLIQFQNNGVVDDSQLPKDRFSAERLKGVDSTLKIQPAKLEDSAVYLCASSYRTVLEQYFGPGTRLTVT.

This sequence joins TRBV7-9 and TRBJ2-1, with TRBD2 identical over 11 bases. There are 16 residues in the CDR3. V shed 1 base, J shed 6 bases, and the junction held 5 bases outside the gene matches. Germline loops: CDR1 SEHNR, CDR2 FQNEAQ (reference sequence). This CDR3 reads CASSLELAGDFNEQFF. In nucleotides, the CDR3 is TGTGCCAGCAGCTTAGAACTAGCGGGAGATTTCAATGAGCAGTTCTTC.

The chain links TRBV5-6 to TRBJ2-2; no firm D call. Germline CDR1 and CDR2: SGHDT and YYEEEE. V gave up 3 bases and J gave up 5 bases, with 17 bases separating them. This CDR3 is 16 amino acids long. CDR3 region: CASSSLGTPVTGELFF. CDR3 bases: TGTGCCAGCAGCTCCCTGGGCACCCCCGTGACCGGGGAGCTGTTTTTT.

The V call is TRBV5-4, the J call TRBJ2-2, with TRBD2 matching over 9 bases. This CDR3 spans 15 amino acids. V shed 2 bases and J 6 bases; nucleotides not matched to a gene: 5. Germline V gives CDR1 SGHNT, CDR2 YYREEE (reference sequence). In nucleotides, the CDR3 is TGTGCCAGCAGCTTTGTAGCGGGAGTTTCCGGGGAGCTGTTTTTT. Translation gives CASSFVAGVSGELFF.

The chain's CDR3 is CASSVSRGPQGELFF. Here the CDR3 DNA reads TGTGCCAGCAGCGTAAGCCGGGGACCACAAGGGGAGCTGTTTTTT. The chain combines TRBV9 with TRBJ2-2; either TRBD1 or TRBD2 may fit D (5 bases each). CDR1 and CDR2 (germline): SGDLS, YYNGEE. This CDR3 comprises 15 residues. V was shortened by 1 base and J by 8 bases, with 15 bases between the two germline ends.

This clone has only one observation. The rearrangement links TRBV6-4 to TRBJ1-2, with 9 bases that match TRBD1. Per the germline V gene, CDR1 is MRHNA and CDR2 is SNTAGT. Trimming took 6 bases from V and 8 from J; bases not matched to a gene: 7. CDR3 size: 13 residues. The chain's CDR3 is CASRAGTGQGYTF. CDR3 in DNA: TGTGCCAGCAGGGCGGGGACAGGGCAAGGCTACACCTTC.

This chain uses TRBV7-2 with TRBJ2-5; D is uncertain. The germline V gene encodes CDR1 SGHTA and CDR2 FQGNSA. This CDR3 has 11 amino acids. The V end lost 1 base, the J end lost 9 bases, and 6 bases lay between the germline ends. In nucleotides, the CDR3 is TGTGCCAGCAGCTTAGATGGTCCCCAGTACTTC. Its protein product is CASSLDGPQYF. Combining the CDR3 with reference TRBV7-2 and TRBJ2-5 gives the whole variable domain GAGVSQSPSNKVTEKGKDVELRCDPISGHTALYWYRQSLGQGLEFLIYFQGNSAPDKSGLPSDRFSAERTGGSVSTLTIQRTQQEDSAVYLCASSLDGPQYFGPGTRLLVL.

The V and J genes are TRBV7-5 and TRBJ2-1; the table's D call, TRBD2, was not checked against the DNA. TRBV7-5 constitutes a pseudogene. The CDR3 contains 15 residues. In DNA, the CDR3 is TGTGTCAGAAGCGTACTTGGGGGGTCCTACAATGAGCAGTTCTTC. It encodes CVRSVLGGSYNEQFF.

The chain uses TRBV19 and TRBJ2-4; tentatively, D is TRBD2 (6 bases). This CDR3 has 18 amino acids. CDR1 and CDR2 (germline): LNHDA, SQIVND (reference sequence). The V and J ends lost 1 base and 0 bases respectively, with 16 bases between them. CDR3: CASSIGLARRLAKNIQYF. CDR3 in DNA: TGTGCCAGTAGTATAGGGCTAGCGAGAAGACTAGCCAAAAACATTCAGTACTTC.

In DNA form, the CDR3 reads TGTGCCAGCAGCTTGGGTTCTAGCGGAGCTTCACTCCAAGAGACCCAGTACTTC. Translated, it gives CASSLGSSGASLQETQYF. V usage is TRBV5-6 and J usage is TRBJ2-5; 7 bases are a match to TRBD2. This CDR3 has 18 amino acids. Per germline, CDR1 SGHDT and CDR2 YYEEEE. Trimming at V came to 0 bases and at J to 1 base, leaving 12 bases not matched to a gene.

The chain employs TRBV7-2 and TRBJ1-3; D is uncertain. V lost 1 base and J lost 4, with 8 bases in between. This CDR3 has 14 amino acids. Germline V gives CDR1 SGHTA, CDR2 FQGNSA. Here the CDR3 reads CASSLGASGNTIYF. The CDR3 DNA reads as TGTGCCAGCAGCTTAGGGGCATCCGGAAACACCATATATTTT.

The rearrangement links TRBV14 to TRBJ2-7; D unclear. The CDR3 runs 12 residues. V lost 1 base and J 6 bases, leaving 7 bases between the germline ends. Per germline, CDR1 SGHDN and CDR2 FVKESK. Written as DNA, the CDR3 is TGTGCCAGCAGCCAAGGAGCCTTCGAGCAGTACTTC. Translated: CASSQGAFEQYF.

The chain recombines TRBV4-3 with TRBJ2-2, with D tentatively TRBD1 (6 bases). The CDR3 covers 14 residues. Germline-derived CDR1 and CDR2 are LGHNA and YSLEER. The germline V and J ends were trimmed by 5 bases and 0 bases, with 7 bases remaining between them. The CDR3 DNA sequence: TGCGCCAGCAGCAGGACAGCGAACACCGGGGAGCTGTTTTTT. Its translation: CASSRTANTGELFF.

This chain uses TRBV7-8 with TRBJ2-7, with 8 bases lining up with TRBD1. The CDR3 spans 14 residues. J lost 3 bases, V lost 6 bases, and 7 bases had no gene match. Per germline, CDR1 SGHVS and CDR2 FQNEAQ. The CDR3 region is CASSPRTGLYEQYF. The CDR3 coding sequence is TGTGCCAGCAGTCCTCGGACAGGGCTCTACGAGCAGTACTTC.

The rearrangement uses TRBV9 and TRBJ2-7; D unclear. CDR1 and CDR2 (germline): SGDLS, YYNGEE. The CDR3 sequence is 14 residues long. The V end was cut by 0 bases, the J end by 2 bases, with 9 bases between. The CDR3 DNA follows: TGTGCCAGCAGCGTAGCGGCCTTAGCCTACGAGCAGTACTTC. Protein sequence: CASSVAALAYEQYF. The full variable domain, completed using reference TRBV9 and TRBJ2-7, is DSGVTQTPKHLITATGQRVTLRCSPRSGDLSVYWYQQSLDQGLQFLIQYYNGEERAKGNILERFSAQQFPDLHSELNLSSLELGDSALYFCASSVAALAYEQYFGPGTRLTVT.

The J gene is TRBJ2-3, the V gene TRBV10-1; TRBD2 matches at 9 bases. Germline loops: CDR1 WNHNN, CDR2 SYGVQD (reference sequence). The junction had 13 bases not matched to a gene; V was cut back by 2 bases and J by 4 bases. The CDR3 runs 18 residues. CDR3 region: CASSEGTRLAAGADTQYF. DNA of the CDR3: TGCGCCAGCAGTGAGGGCACGCGACTAGCGGCGGGTGCAGATACGCAGTATTTT.

The J gene is TRBJ2-3, the V gene TRBV19, with 8 bases fitting TRBD2. The germline V gene encodes CDR1 LNHDA and CDR2 SQIVND (reference sequence). The V and J ends lost 9 bases and 1 base, in that order; junction bases with no gene match: 9. This CDR3 spans 15 amino acids. CDR3 loop: CASRKAGAGTDTQYF. The CDR3 DNA follows: TGTGCCAGCCGTAAAGCGGGAGCGGGCACAGATACGCAGTATTTT.

This chain links TRBV28 with TRBJ1-2; 7 positions match TRBD1. Germline assignment: CDR1 MDHEN and CDR2 SYDVKM. The CDR3 has 13 amino acids. V lost 6 bases to trimming and J lost 7 bases; unmatched junction nucleotides: 8. The CDR3 spells CASRHGTVSGYTF. The CDR3 DNA sequence: TGTGCCAGCAGACACGGGACAGTTAGTGGCTACACCTTC.

The V and J genes are TRBV7-2 and TRBJ2-1; D uncertain. The CDR3 loop spans 13 amino acids. Germline V gene data show CDR1 as SGHTA and CDR2 as FQGNSA. V gave up 4 bases and J gave up 5 bases, with 9 bases separating them. CDR3 coding DNA: TGTGCCAGCAGCTCCGCGGTAGACAATGAGCAGTTCTTC. Amino acid sequence: CASSSAVDNEQFF.

This chain links TRBV7-9 with TRBJ1-1; no firm D call. The CDR3 runs to 13 residues. Germline V gives CDR1 SEHNR, CDR2 FQNEAQ (reference sequence). Trimming took 8 bases from V and 9 from J, leaving 19 bases between them. The CDR3 loop reads CASDSPPPVKAFF. CDR3 DNA: TGTGCCAGCGACTCTCCACCCCCCGTTAAAGCTTTCTTT.

The V gene is TRBV10-3, the J gene TRBJ1-1; unclear D gene. The CDR3 sequence is 12 residues long. Germline CDR1 ENHRY, CDR2 SYGVKD. The V and J ends lost 3 bases and 5 bases respectively, with 7 bases between them. CDR3 sequence: CAISDLATEAFF. The CDR3 region has the DNA TGTGCCATCAGTGATTTAGCGACTGAAGCTTTCTTT.

V usage is TRBV27 and J usage is TRBJ2-3, with 10 bases lining up with TRBD2. V lost 2 bases to trimming and J lost 2 bases; unmatched junction nucleotides: 16. The CDR3 runs to 20 residues. The germline V gene encodes CDR1 MNHEY and CDR2 SMNVEV (reference sequence). Here the CDR3 reads CASSLRPASGSRGYTDTQYF. The CDR3 DNA sequence: TGTGCCAGCAGTTTAAGGCCGGCTAGCGGGAGCCGGGGCTACACAGATACGCAGTATTTT.

The gene calls are TRBV6-6 and TRBJ1-3; D is perhaps TRBD1 (5 bases). V lost 1 base and J 1 base, leaving 11 bases between the germline ends. The CDR3 contains 16 residues. Germline assignment: CDR1 MNHNY and CDR2 SVGAGI (reference sequence). The CDR3 nucleotides read TGTGCCAGCAGTTACTTGGGGACGCCTTCTGGAAACACCATATATTTT. Amino acid sequence: CASSYLGTPSGNTIYF.